The 20 T cell receptor beta chains listed next were all sequenced from one sample in a study of blood T cell repertoires in COVID-19. Profiled with immunoSEQ multiplex PCR; TCRdb holds only in-frame clones, not every one. The sample yields 85,000 to 130,000 clones, more than 80% seen once. The sample was peripheral blood. These receptors all stem from a man in his fifties or sixties with acute or convalescent COVID-19.

V is TRBV4-3 and J is TRBJ1-5; 7 positions match TRBD1. This CDR3 region has 14 residues. J gave up 4 bases and V 4 bases, and 4 bases lay outside the gene matches. CDR1 is LGHNA and CDR2 is YSLEER in the germline V gene. The CDR3 sequence: CASSPGQLNQPQHF. The CDR3, as DNA: TGCGCCAGCAGCCCGGGACAGCTAAATCAGCCCCAGCATTTT.

V usage is TRBV6-5 and J usage is TRBJ2-1; 7 bases map to TRBD2. V trimming: 11 bases; J trimming: 1 base; junction bases outside the gene matches: 2. CDR1 and CDR2 (germline): MNHEY, SVGAGI. This CDR3 has 12 amino acids. The CDR3 loop reads CAVRGSYNEQFF. The CDR3 DNA is TGTGCCGTGCGGGGGTCCTACAATGAGCAGTTCTTC.

The V and J genes are TRBV12-5 and TRBJ2-1; TRBD2 aligns across 16 bases. The CDR3 length is 16 residues. V trimming: 6 bases; J trimming: 6 bases; junction bases outside the gene matches: 5. Germline V lookup: CDR1 LGHNT, CDR2 FRNRAP. The CDR3 sequence is CASGPGTSGRANEQFF. CDR3 bases: TGTGCTAGTGGACCAGGGACTAGCGGGAGGGCCAATGAGCAGTTCTTC.

This clone was recorded only once. The chain combines TRBV24-1 with TRBJ2-5, with 12 bases fitting TRBD1. The CDR3 sequence is 16 residues long. With V trimmed by 2 bases and J by 5 bases, 5 bases remained unmatched. Germline V CDR1 and CDR2: KGHDR, SFDVKD. The CDR3 coding sequence is TGTGCCACCAGTGATTCGGGACAGGGGGCAGGGGAGACCCAGTACTTC. Amino acid sequence: CATSDSGQGAGETQYF.

This rearrangement joins TRBV29-1 to TRBJ2-1; 7 nucleotides line up with TRBD2. CDR3 size: 12 residues. V trimming: 7 bases; J trimming: 5 bases; junction bases outside the gene matches: 5. CDR1 and CDR2 (germline): SQVTM, ANQGSEA. The CDR3 is CSAAGDHNEQFF. The CDR3 region has the DNA TGCAGCGCGGCGGGGGATCACAATGAGCAGTTCTTC.

In its sample, this clone was seen once. An end of the junction does not agree with germline; a read error may underlie this. The J gene is TRBJ2-1, the V gene TRBV12-3 or TRBV12-4, with 9 bases aligning to TRBD2. The length of the CDR3 is 13 residues. The CDR3 DNA reads TGTGCCAGCAGTGTAGCGGGAGAGGGTGAGCAGTTCTTC. This translates into CASSVAGEGEQFF.

The V and J genes are TRBV6-5 and TRBJ2-7, with 7 nucleotides matching TRBD1. Germline-derived CDR1 and CDR2 are MNHEY and SVGAGI. V gave up 7 bases and J gave up 1 base; unmatched junction bases: 7. The length of the CDR3 is 14 residues. The CDR3 coding sequence is TGTGCCAGCAACCGACAGGGTTGGTCCTACGAGCAGTACTTC. Residues: CASNRQGWSYEQYF.

This clone was detected many times. The rearrangement uses TRBV19 and TRBJ1-5; 9 positions agree with TRBD1. V lost 8 bases and J lost 7; bases outside the gene matches: 21. The CDR3 spans 18 residues. The germline V gene has CDR1 LNHDA and CDR2 SQIVND (reference sequence). The CDR3 is CASCLRDRATSCSQPQHF. CDR3 in DNA: TGTGCCAGTTGCCTTCGGGACAGGGCCACCTCATGTAGCCAGCCCCAGCATTTT.

The V gene is TRBV18, the J gene TRBJ1-2; D is undetermined. V lost 1 base and J lost 0, with 6 bases in between. The CDR3 loop spans 14 amino acids. The germline V gene has CDR1 KGHSH and CDR2 LQKENI. CDR3 loop: CASSPRPANYGYTF. Here the CDR3 DNA reads TGTGCCAGCTCACCACGTCCCGCTAACTATGGCTACACCTTC.

In this sample, this clone turned up a few times. The J gene is TRBJ1-5, the V gene TRBV2; no firm D call. The V gene lost 5 bases and the J gene lost 7 bases, with 9 bases spanning the gap. Germline CDR1 is SNHLY and CDR2 is FYNNEI. CDR3 length: 12 amino acids. The CDR3 here is CASSSSGQPQHF. The CDR3 nucleotides are TGTGCCAGCAGTTCCTCGGGGCAGCCCCAGCATTTT.

The chain has TRBV6-2 or TRBV6-3 and TRBJ2-7; D is unclear. V was clipped by 4 bases and J by 2 bases, with 12 bases between them. This CDR3 has 14 amino acids. Germline V gene data show CDR1 as MNHEY and CDR2 as SVGEGT. This CDR3 is CASSFALSPYEQYF. The CDR3, as DNA: TGTGCCAGCAGTTTCGCACTTTCTCCCTACGAGCAGTACTTC.

The CDR3 nucleotides are TGTGCCAGCAGCCTCGGCGGATTCAATCAGCCCCAGCATTTT. This gives the protein CASSLGGFNQPQHF. This chain connects TRBV7-8 to TRBJ1-5; D remains ambiguous. The CDR3 is made up of 14 amino acids. Germline V CDR1 and CDR2: SGHVS, FQNEAQ. Trimming took 5 bases from V and 3 from J, leaving 11 bases between them.

A few counts support this clone. V is TRBV5-1 and J is TRBJ2-2; D may be TRBD2 (6 bases). V lost 3 bases to trimming and J lost 4 bases, with 22 bases between them. Germline CDR1 and CDR2: SGHRS and YFSETQ. This CDR3 has 18 amino acids. The CDR3 region has the DNA TGCGCCAGCAGCTCCAATCCCCCTGGGGCGGGATTCACCGGGGAGCTGTTTTTT. This sequence encodes CASSSNPPGAGFTGELFF.

The V gene is TRBV7-8, the J gene TRBJ2-1; 14 positions match TRBD2. Germline V gene lookup returns CDR1 SGHVS and CDR2 FQNEAQ. The CDR3 has 15 amino acids. The J segment lost 9 bases and the V segment lost 4 bases, leaving 5 bases of the junction unmatched. In nucleotides, the CDR3 is TGTGCCAGCAGCTACCGAGGACTAGCGGGAGGTGAGCAGTTCTTC. Translating it yields CASSYRGLAGGEQFF.

The chain joins TRBV6-1 to TRBJ2-3; the match to TRBD2 covers 12 bases. V was pared by 2 bases and J by 4 bases, with 10 bases of the junction left unmatched. CDR3 length: 18 residues. From germline, CDR1 is MNHNS and CDR2 SASEGT. CDR3: CASSENLILAGGPDTQYF. The CDR3 DNA reads as TGTGCCAGCAGTGAAAATTTAATACTAGCGGGAGGCCCAGATACGCAGTATTTT.

V and J are TRBV9 and TRBJ2-1, with TRBD1 as a possible D gene (6 bases). CDR1 is SGDLS and CDR2 is YYNGEE in the germline V gene. Trimming pared 1 base from V and 0 bases from J, leaving 11 bases between. The CDR3 length is 16 residues. The CDR3 bases are TGTGCCAGCAGCGTATTACAGGGTAGCTCCTACAATGAGCAGTTCTTC. Its protein product is CASSVLQGSSYNEQFF.

This sequence joins TRBV20-1 and TRBJ2-1; unclear D gene. Germline V gene lookup returns CDR1 DFQATT and CDR2 SNEGSKA (reference sequence). The CDR3 sequence is 11 residues long. The V gene lost 2 bases and the J gene lost 10 bases, with 9 bases spanning the gap. CDR3 amino acids: CSARPFREQFF. The CDR3 nucleotides read TGCAGTGCTAGACCCTTCCGGGAGCAGTTCTTC.

This chain joins TRBV5-7 and TRBJ1-1; 8 positions match TRBD1. TRBV5-7 is identified as an open reading frame with a role that is uncertain. V trimming: 1 base; J trimming: 3 bases; junction bases outside the gene matches: 5. The CDR3 loop spans 15 amino acids. CDR3 DNA sequence: TGTGCCAGCAGCTTGAAGGACAGGGTTCACACTGAAGCTTTCTTT. Its protein is CASSLKDRVHTEAFF.

The rearrangement links TRBV5-5 to TRBJ1-2, with D possibly TRBD1 on 5 matching bases. V gave up 3 bases and J gave up 2 bases, with 17 bases separating them. Germline values: CDR1 SGHKS, CDR2 YYEKEE (reference sequence). The CDR3 contains 16 residues. CDR3 DNA sequence: TGTGCCAGCAGCTGGGGGACGACGGCGGGAAACTATGGCTACACCTTC. Translation gives CASSWGTTAGNYGYTF. Looking up the rest from reference TRBV5-5 and TRBJ1-2 gives the full variable domain: DAGVTQSPTHLIKTRGQQVTLRCSPISGHKSVSWYQQVLGQGPQFIFQYYEKEERGRGNFPDRFSARQFPNYSSELNVNALLLGDSALYLCASSWGTTAGNYGYTFGSGTRLTVV.

The rearrangement links TRBV29-1 to TRBJ2-4; D may be TRBD2 (5 bases). CDR3 length: 13 amino acids. Trimming left V 3 bases short and J 3 bases short, with 9 bases between. Germline lookup yields CDR1 SQVTM and CDR2 ANQGSEA. In DNA, the CDR3 is TGCAGCGTTGAGGTCCGGGACAAAAACATTCAGTACTTC. Protein product: CSVEVRDKNIQYF. Based on the CDR3 plus reference TRBV29-1 and TRBJ2-4, the full variable domain is SAVISQKPSRDICQRGTSLTIQCQVDSQVTMMFWYRQQPGQSLTLIATANQGSEATYESGFVIDKFPISRPNLTFSTLTVSNMSPEDSSIYLCSVEVRDKNIQYFGAGTRLSVL.